This T cell receptor (beta chain) was captured by sequencing in a study of T cell repertoires in cytomegalovirus infection. The CDR3 totals 14 residues. Trimming cost V 5 bases and J 10 bases; bases outside gene matches: 10. This clonotype occurred a few times. Its matching antigen is unknown. TCRdb independently ran MiXCR on the reads; one entry per CDR3 protein. The data hold about 830,000 distinct CDR3 sequences, with around a third observed a single time. The gene calls are TRBV12-3 or TRBV12-4 and TRBJ2-2; 7 nucleotides match TRBD2. The sample in question was cultured CD8+ T cells from PBMCs, obtained from culture after CMV antigen stimulation. This receptor was taken from a human donor in good health (CMV status not recorded). Some clones in this sample may be carry-over from other donors' samples. This CDR3 reads CASSRDYPTSELFF. The CDR3, as DNA: TGTGCCAGCAGTCGGGACTACCCGACCTCGGAGCTGTTTTTT.